The clone carrying this T cell receptor beta chain was seen many times. The V and J ends lost 3 bases and 0 bases respectively, with 5 bases between them. The CDR3 loop spans 13 amino acids. CDR1 and CDR2 (germline): SGHVS, FQNEAQ. Each CDR3 protein is one row after TCRdb ran MiXCR on the RT-PCR reads. This sample has some 200,000 distinct CDR3 sequences, with over 9.5% found just once. The entry originates in a study of response to subunit inactivated influenza vaccine. These same records also appear under a second study, on T cells expressing NK-cell markers. Per that paper: Synthesis of TCR beta cDNA relied on 5'RACE template switching carrying UMIs. Sequencing covered eight donors, seven HCMV-seropositive and one seronegative. Dominant NKG2C+ clonotypes made up roughly 1.0-7.0% of CD8+ T cells in a handful of donors. The CD3+CD56-NKG2C+ fraction of a few donors was also led by these clonotypes. Certain NKG2C+ T cell clones were expanded, and their HCMV specificity remained unclear.

Here the sequenced sample was CD8+ T cells sorted from PBMCs, taken approximately 13 days after vaccination. The TCR was taken from a man aged 45-60 years who received an inactivated influenza vaccine. V is TRBV7-8 and J is TRBJ1-1; D is uncertain. This CDR3 is CASSFYLNTEAFF. As DNA, the CDR3 is TGTGCCAGCAGCTTCTACTTGAACACTGAAGCTTTCTTT. The variable domain in full, completed from reference TRBV7-8 and TRBJ1-1, reads GAGVSQSPRYKVAKRGQDVALRCDPISGHVSLFWYQQALGQGPEFLTYFQNEAQLDKSGLPSDRFFAERPEGSVSTLKIQRTQQEDSAVYLCASSFYLNTEAFFGQGTRLTVV.